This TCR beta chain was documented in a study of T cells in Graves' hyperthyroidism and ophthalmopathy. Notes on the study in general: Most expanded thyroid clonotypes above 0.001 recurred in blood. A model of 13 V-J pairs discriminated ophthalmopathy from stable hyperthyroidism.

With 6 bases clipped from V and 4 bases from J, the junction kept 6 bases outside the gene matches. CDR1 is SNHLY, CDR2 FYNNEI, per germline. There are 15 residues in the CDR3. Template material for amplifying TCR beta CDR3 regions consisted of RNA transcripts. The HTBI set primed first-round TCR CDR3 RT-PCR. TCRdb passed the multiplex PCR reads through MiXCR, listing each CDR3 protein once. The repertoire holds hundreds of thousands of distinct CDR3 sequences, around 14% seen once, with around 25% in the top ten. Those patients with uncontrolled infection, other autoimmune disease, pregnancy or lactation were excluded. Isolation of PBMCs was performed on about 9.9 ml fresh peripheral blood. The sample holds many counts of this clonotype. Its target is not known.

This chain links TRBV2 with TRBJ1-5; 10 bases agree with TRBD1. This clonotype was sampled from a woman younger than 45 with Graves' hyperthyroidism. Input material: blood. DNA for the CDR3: TGTGCCAGCAGAGGGGACAGGGGAGTTAATCAGCCCCAGCATTTT. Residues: CASRGDRGVNQPQHF.